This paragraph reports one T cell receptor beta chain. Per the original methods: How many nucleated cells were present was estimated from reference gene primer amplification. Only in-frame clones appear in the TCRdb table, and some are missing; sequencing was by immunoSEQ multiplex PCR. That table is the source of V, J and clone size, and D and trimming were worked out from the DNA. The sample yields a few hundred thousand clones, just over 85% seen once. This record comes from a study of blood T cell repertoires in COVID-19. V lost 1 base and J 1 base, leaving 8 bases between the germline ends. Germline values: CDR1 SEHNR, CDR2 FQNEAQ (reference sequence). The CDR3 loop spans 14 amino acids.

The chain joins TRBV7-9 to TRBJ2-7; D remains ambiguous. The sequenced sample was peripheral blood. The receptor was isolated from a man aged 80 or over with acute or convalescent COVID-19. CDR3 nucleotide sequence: TGTGCCAGCAGCTTAGACCAGGTTTCCTACGAGCAGTACTTC. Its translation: CASSLDQVSYEQYF.